The rows below give T cell receptor beta chains drawn from one sample of a study of T cell responses to AZD1222 COVID-19 vaccine. Produced via immunoSEQ multiplex PCR; TCRdb's table is partial and in-frame only. The data show some 120,000 clones, around 90% seen once. This sample comprised peripheral blood, obtained on day 0 of AZD1222 vaccination. The source of these receptors is an adult in good health. Both conserved end residues are part of each CDR3. A D gene is named only where the DNA matches it firmly. For some rows the clone size is stated as once, few or many, or as a class when expanded; others skip it.

J: TRBJ2-7
size: -
D: TRBD2
V: TRBV7-3
DNA: TGTGCCAGCAGCTTAAGCGGGGGGGCCCCTACCGAGCAGTACTTC
CDR3: CASSLSGGAPTEQYF

J: TRBJ2-2
size: -
D: TRBD2
V: TRBV5-4
DNA: TGTGCCAGCAGCTTTAAACTAGGCGGGGGGGCGGCAAACACCGGGGAGCTGTTTTTT
CDR3: CASSFKLGGGAANTGELFF

J: TRBJ2-7
size: -
D: -
V: TRBV6-1
DNA: TGTGCCAGCAGTGAATTACAGGACCTTTCCTACGAGCAGTACTTC
CDR3: CASSELQDLSYEQYF

J: TRBJ1-6
size: -
D: -
V: TRBV5-6
DNA: TGTGCCAGCAGCTCGCGGTTGGGGGGGGGTTATTCACCCCTCCACTTT
CDR3: CASSSRLGGGYSPLHF

J: TRBJ1-6
size: -
D: -
V: TRBV27
DNA: TGTGCCAGCAGGGACAGCTCCTATAATTCACCCCTCCACTTT
CDR3: CASRDSSYNSPLHF

J: TRBJ1-6
size: -
D: -
V: TRBV5-5
DNA: TGTGCCAGCAGTCAGACGTCGTATAATTCACCCCTCCACTTT
CDR3: CASSQTSYNSPLHF

J: TRBJ1-5
size: once
D: -
V: TRBV5-6
DNA: TGTGCCAGCAGCTTGGCTGGGGGGAGCAATCAGCCCCAGCATTTT
CDR3: CASSLAGGSNQPQHF

J: TRBJ1-2
size: -
D: -
V: TRBV28
DNA: TGTGCCAGCAGCCAGGGACGGTATGGCTACACCTTC
CDR3: CASSQGRYGYTF

J: TRBJ2-7
size: -
D: TRBD1
V: TRBV3-1/TRBV3-2
DNA: TGTGCCAGCAGCCAAGAGGACAGGGGCTACGAGCAGTACTTC
CDR3: CASSQEDRGYEQYF

J: TRBJ1-5
size: -
D: -
V: TRBV2
DNA: TGTGCCAGCAGTGAAGCGCGGGGACGGATCAATCAGCCCCAGCATTTT
CDR3: CASSEARGRINQPQHF

J: TRBJ1-1
size: -
D: -
V: TRBV7-9
DNA: TGTGCCAGCAGCTTACAGGGCACCACGAACACTGAAGCTTTCTTT
CDR3: CASSLQGTTNTEAFF

J: TRBJ2-7
size: -
D: -
V: TRBV2
DNA: TGTGCCAGCAGCCGTCAGATTGCCTCCTACGAGCAGTACTTC
CDR3: CASSRQIASYEQYF

J: TRBJ1-2
size: -
D: -
V: TRBV5-1
DNA: TGCGCCAGCAGCCGCCGGGACCTACTCAGGGATGGCTACACCTTC
CDR3: CASSRRDLLRDGYTF

J: TRBJ1-2
size: -
D: -
V: TRBV24-1
DNA: TGTGCCATTCAGGGTTTATACGGCTACACCTTC
CDR3: CAIQGLYGYTF

J: TRBJ2-7
size: -
D: -
V: TRBV21-1
DNA: TGTGCCAGCAGCAAAACCCCGCGGGAGAGAGATTACGAGCAGTACTTC
CDR3: CASSKTPRERDYEQYF

J: TRBJ1-1
size: once
D: -
V: TRBV30
DNA: TGTGCCGCCCAGGCGGGGTCCACTGAAGCTTTCTTT
CDR3: CAAQAGSTEAFF

J: TRBJ1-6
size: -
D: -
V: TRBV4-3
DNA: TGCGCCAGCAGCCAAGATGGGAATTCACCCCTCCACTTT
CDR3: CASSQDGNSPLHF

J: TRBJ2-7
size: -
D: -
V: TRBV29-1
DNA: TGCAGCGCCAACGCCTGGACAGGGAGGGACTACGAGCAGTACTTC
CDR3: CSANAWTGRDYEQYF

J: TRBJ1-2
size: -
D: -
V: TRBV27
DNA: TGTGCCAGCAGGGGTTTGGGGAACTATGATGGCTACACCTTC
CDR3: CASRGLGNYDGYTF

J: TRBJ1-6
size: once
D: TRBD1
V: TRBV10-2
DNA: TGCGCCAGCAGTGAGACAGGGGGGATTGCTTCACCCCTCCACTTT
CDR3: CASSETGGIASPLHF

J: TRBJ2-7
size: -
D: TRBD1
V: TRBV6-5
DNA: TGTGCCAGCATGACAGGGTCAACCCGCTCCTACGAGCAGTACTTC
CDR3: CASMTGSTRSYEQYF

J: TRBJ2-3
size: -
D: TRBD1
V: TRBV10-3
DNA: TGTGCCATCTCGGGACAGGGTACAGATACGCAGTATTTT
CDR3: CAISGQGTDTQYF

J: TRBJ2-6
size: -
D: -
V: TRBV28
DNA: TGTGCCAGCAGTCCTGGTGGGACGGTCGCTTCTGGGGCCAACGTCCTGACTTTC
CDR3: CASSPGGTVASGANVLTF

J: TRBJ2-4
size: -
D: -
V: TRBV7-8
DNA: TGTGCCAGCAGCTTAGCAAGGTTAAGGAACATTCAGTACTTC
CDR3: CASSLARLRNIQYF

J: TRBJ2-3
size: -
D: TRBD2
V: TRBV5-4
DNA: TGTGCCAGCAGCACCGCTAGCGGGGGGGCAGATACGCAGTATTTT
CDR3: CASSTASGGADTQYF

J: TRBJ2-6
size: -
D: -
V: TRBV30
DNA: TGTGCCTGGAGTGTACTGACCGGGGCCAACGTCCTGACTTTC
CDR3: CAWSVLTGANVLTF

J: TRBJ1-3
size: -
D: -
V: TRBV2
DNA: TGTGCCAGCAACACCCACGGAAACACCATATATTTT
CDR3: CASNTHGNTIYF

J: TRBJ2-1
size: -
D: -
V: TRBV10-3
DNA: TGTGCCATCAGTGTATCAGGGTCTAATGAGCAGTTCTTC
CDR3: CAISVSGSNEQFF

J: TRBJ2-1
size: -
D: -
V: TRBV27
DNA: TGTGCCAGCAGTTTATCAGGACTCCTCTCCTACAATGAGCAGTTCTTC
CDR3: CASSLSGLLSYNEQFF

J: TRBJ1-4
size: -
D: TRBD1
V: TRBV11-2
DNA: TGTGCCAGCAGCTTCAGACAGGGCGCGAATGAAAAACTGTTTTTT
CDR3: CASSFRQGANEKLFF

J: TRBJ1-2
size: -
D: -
V: TRBV5-5
DNA: TGTGCCAGCAGCTTGGACAGCTATGGCTACACCTTC
CDR3: CASSLDSYGYTF

J: TRBJ1-5
size: once
D: -
V: TRBV30
DNA: TGTGCCTGGAGTGTAGAGGGGAATCAACCCCAGCATTTT
CDR3: CAWSVEGNQPQHF

J: TRBJ1-1
size: once
D: -
V: TRBV28
DNA: TGTGCCAGCAGTTGGACCACTATGAACACTGAAGCTTTCTTT
CDR3: CASSWTTMNTEAFF

J: TRBJ1-5
size: -
D: TRBD1
V: TRBV12-3/TRBV12-4
DNA: TGTGCCAGCACTCAGGGGGCTCATCAGCCCCAGCATTTT
CDR3: CASTQGAHQPQHF

J: TRBJ1-1
size: -
D: TRBD1
V: TRBV4-2
DNA: TGTGCCAGCAGGTCGCGGGACAGGGGGCGCCTAGGTGACGCTGAAGCTTTCTTT
CDR3: CASRSRDRGRLGDAEAFF

J: TRBJ1-1
size: -
D: -
V: TRBV6-1
DNA: TGTGCCAGCAGTGAAGAAGCCAGGGGAAGCACTGAAGCTTTCTTT
CDR3: CASSEEARGSTEAFF

J: TRBJ2-5
size: -
D: TRBD1
V: TRBV7-9
DNA: TGTGCCAGCAGCCGAGGACAGGGGTACCAAGAGACCCAGTACTTC
CDR3: CASSRGQGYQETQYF

J: TRBJ2-1
size: few
D: TRBD2
V: TRBV7-9
DNA: TGTGCCAGCAGCCCCTTAGCGGGGGAACCCCCGTATGAGCAGTTCTTC
CDR3: CASSPLAGEPPYEQFF

J: TRBJ1-3
size: -
D: -
V: TRBV7-2
DNA: TGTGCCAGCAGCTTAGATAAGGTCTCTGGAAACACCATATATTTT
CDR3: CASSLDKVSGNTIYF

J: TRBJ2-2
size: -
D: -
V: TRBV7-7
DNA: TGTGCCAGCAGCCGGGAAAGAGGCGGGGAGCTGTTTTTT
CDR3: CASSRERGGELFF

J: TRBJ2-2
size: -
D: TRBD2
V: TRBV5-3
DNA: TGTGCCAGAAGCTTGCCCCGGACTAGCTTAACCGGGGAGCTGTTTTTT
CDR3: CARSLPRTSLTGELFF

J: TRBJ1-1
size: -
D: -
V: TRBV7-3
DNA: TGTGCCAGCAGCTCCGGACATGCGAGCACTGAAGCTTTCTTT
CDR3: CASSSGHASTEAFF

J: TRBJ2-7
size: few
D: -
V: TRBV30
DNA: TGTGCCTGGAGTGCCGCTCCGTTTAGCTCCTACGAGCAGTACTTC
CDR3: CAWSAAPFSSYEQYF

J: TRBJ2-5
size: -
D: -
V: TRBV6-5
DNA: TGTGCCAGCAGCCTGTCCTTTTGGGGAGGAGAGACCCAGTACTTC
CDR3: CASSLSFWGGETQYF

J: TRBJ1-5
size: -
D: -
V: TRBV5-1
DNA: TGCGCCAGCAGCTCGCAACCAGGGAACCATCAGCCCCAGCATTTT
CDR3: CASSSQPGNHQPQHF

J: TRBJ1-1
size: once
D: TRBD1
V: TRBV19
DNA: TGTGCCAGTAGTATAGGAGGACAGGGAACGAATGAAGCTTTCTTT
CDR3: CASSIGGQGTNEAFF

J: TRBJ2-7
size: -
D: -
V: TRBV7-2
DNA: TGTGCCAGCAGCTTAGTGGGGTACGAGCAGTACTTC
CDR3: CASSLVGYEQYF

J: TRBJ2-7
size: once
D: -
V: TRBV4-3
DNA: TGCGCCAGCAGCCGTGACCTCGGGAAGGGGGTCCTCTACGAGCAGTACTTC
CDR3: CASSRDLGKGVLYEQYF

J: TRBJ1-5
size: -
D: -
V: TRBV5-1
DNA: TGCGCCAGCAGCGCCACACTCCAGGGTCAGCCCCAGCATTTT
CDR3: CASSATLQGQPQHF

J: TRBJ2-3
size: -
D: TRBD2
V: TRBV6-2/TRBV6-3
DNA: TGTGCCAGCAGTTACCCCGACGAGGCGGGGGGAATCGGCGACACAGATACGCAGTATTTT
CDR3: CASSYPDEAGGIGDTDTQYF

J: TRBJ1-2
size: once
D: -
V: TRBV21-1
DNA: TGTGCCAGCAGCAAAGACCGCCCGAGACAGGGGCGATCTTATAACTATGGCTACACCTTC
CDR3: CASSKDRPRQGRSYNYGYTF

J: TRBJ2-7
size: -
D: -
V: TRBV28
DNA: TGTGCCAGCAGGGGGACGGGGAGGCCCTCCGAGCAGTACTTC
CDR3: CASRGTGRPSEQYF

J: TRBJ1-1
size: -
D: -
V: TRBV5-5
DNA: TGTGCCAGCAGCCCACAATCTGGGACCTGGACTGAAGCTTTCTTT
CDR3: CASSPQSGTWTEAFF

J: TRBJ2-7
size: -
D: -
V: TRBV2
DNA: TGTGCCAGCAGAAAACAGGGACCCTCCTACGAGCAGTACTTC
CDR3: CASRKQGPSYEQYF